The clone carrying this TCR beta chain has a single count. Graft tissue processing released intraepithelial and lamina propria lymphocytes. The data are from a study of graft-versus-host responses after intestinal transplantation. TCRdb's table, derived via immunoSEQ multiplex PCR, lists solely in-frame clones and lacks some. The table records 13,000 to 15,000 clones, roughly 81% of them present only once. CDR1 and CDR2 (germline): SEHNR, FQNEAQ (reference sequence). Losses at the gene ends were 5 bases for V and 0 bases for J; bases not matched to a gene: 5. The CDR3 extends over 15 amino acids. Sample: ileum tissue, taken 16 days after intestinal transplant. This sequence originates from a human patient who received an intestinal transplant, so some T cells may come from the graft donor. The chain uses TRBV7-9 and TRBJ1-2, with TRBD1 matching 8 bases. The CDR3 spells CASSLTQGANYGYTF. The CDR3 DNA follows: TGTGCCAGCAGCCTGACACAGGGGGCTAACTATGGCTACACCTTC.